Below, 17 T cell receptor beta chains from the same sample are listed, as sequenced in a study of T-cell memory formation after mild COVID-19. One entry per CDR3 protein, called by TCRdb with MiXCR from the 5' RACE reads. The sample lists 4,000 to 6,000 distinct CDR3 sequences; about 42% were seen once. Sequencing was performed on PBMCs or a T cell subset sorted from them (not recorded which). Receptors originate from an adult who had mild COVID-19 (a few samples of this study predate the infection). Cell type and time point are not known.

By sample share, this clonotype is medium-sized. The J gene is TRBJ2-6, the V gene TRBV10-3; 9 bases match TRBD1. CDR1 ENHRY and CDR2 SYGVKD come from the germline V gene. The J segment lost 5 bases and the V segment lost 8 bases, leaving 7 bases of the junction unmatched. The CDR3 is 15 residues long. CDR3 DNA sequence: TGTGCCATCCGCGGACAGGGGAGCCGGGCCAACGTCCTGACTTTC. Its protein product is CAIRGQGSRANVLTF.

This clonotype was seen just once. The rearrangement links TRBV12-3 or TRBV12-4 to TRBJ2-7; unclear D gene. The CDR3 runs 11 residues. V shed 2 bases and J shed 4 bases, with 3 bases lying between them. As DNA, the CDR3 is TGTGCCAGCAGTTTACAATACGAGCAGTACTTC. It codes for CASSLQYEQYF.

J is TRBJ1-2 and V is TRBV20-1, with D perhaps matching TRBD1 (5 bases). Germline V gene lookup returns CDR1 DFQATT and CDR2 SNEGSKA (reference sequence). The CDR3 runs 11 residues. Trimming pared 5 bases from V and 4 bases from J, leaving 8 bases between. The CDR3 nucleotides read TGCAGTGCTGACGACAGCTATGGCTACACCTTC. Its protein product is CSADDSYGYTF.

In this sample, this clonotype is medium-sized. The V call is TRBV7-2, the J call TRBJ1-4; TRBD1 matches 7 bases. Germline trimming cut 5 bases from V and 11 bases from J; bases unmatched to any gene: 8. The CDR3 spans 13 residues. Germline V gene sequence: CDR1 SGHTA, CDR2 FQGNSA. The CDR3 nucleotides read TGTGCCAGCAGCGCGACGGACAGGACCAAACTGTTTTTT. Protein sequence: CASSATDRTKLFF. The variable domain in full, with the rest retrieved from reference TRBV7-2 and TRBJ1-4, is GAGVSQSPSNKVTEKGKDVELRCDPISGHTALYWYRQSLGQGLEFLIYFQGNSAPDKSGLPSDRFSAERTGGSVSTLTIQRTQQEDSAVYLCASSATDRTKLFFGSGTQLSVL.

This sequence joins TRBV5-1 and TRBJ2-3; D not resolved. The CDR3 covers 15 residues. V dropped 0 bases and J dropped 2 bases, with 10 bases sitting between them. Per germline, CDR1 SGHRS and CDR2 YFSETQ. This CDR3 reads CASSLARPATDTQYF. The CDR3 DNA follows: TGCGCCAGCAGCTTGGCCCGACCCGCCACAGATACGCAGTATTTT. Looking up the rest from reference TRBV5-1 and TRBJ2-3 gives the full variable domain: KAGVTQTPRYLIKTRGQQVTLSCSPISGHRSVSWYQQTPGQGLQFLFEYFSETQRNKGNFPGRFSGRQFSNSRSEMNVSTLELGDSALYLCASSLARPATDTQYFGPGTRLTVL.

This sequence joins TRBV29-1 and TRBJ2-7, with D possibly being TRBD2 (6 bases). V was trimmed by 4 bases and J by 7 bases, leaving 20 bases between them. This CDR3 has 14 amino acids. CDR1 SQVTM and CDR2 ANQGSEA come from the germline V gene. The CDR3 DNA sequence: TGCAGCGTTGCGGGGGACGGCGCCGGGGAGGAGCAGTACTTC. Amino acid sequence: CSVAGDGAGEEQYF.

The chain employs TRBV12-3 or TRBV12-4 and TRBJ1-2; D not certain. This CDR3 is 13 amino acids long. Deletions cut 6 bases from V and 7 bases from J, with 15 bases between. The CDR3 region is CASSQNPPGGYTF. CDR3 DNA sequence: TGTGCCAGCAGCCAAAACCCCCCCGGTGGCTACACCTTC.

By proportion, this clonotype is medium-sized (0.01 to 0.1%). The gene calls are TRBV2 and TRBJ1-6; tentative D call: TRBD1 (6 bases). Trimming left V 3 bases short and J 9 bases short, with 15 bases between. This CDR3 region has 15 residues. CDR1 and CDR2 from the germline V gene are SNHLY and FYNNEI. CDR3 region: CASSDKPGAISPLHF. In nucleotides, the CDR3 is TGTGCCAGCAGTGATAAGCCGGGGGCGATTTCACCCCTCCACTTT.

Sample share makes this clonotype medium-sized (0.01 to 0.1%). The V gene is TRBV7-2, the J gene TRBJ1-4; D is undetermined. The CDR3 covers 14 residues. Trimming removed 0 bases at V and 6 bases at J, with 8 bases between. Germline V lookup: CDR1 SGHTA, CDR2 FQGNSA. The CDR3 spells CASSLAAVDEKLFF. The CDR3 coding sequence is TGTGCCAGCAGCTTAGCCGCGGTGGATGAAAAACTGTTTTTT. Supplemented by reference TRBV7-2 and TRBJ1-4, the full variable domain reads GAGVSQSPSNKVTEKGKDVELRCDPISGHTALYWYRQSLGQGLEFLIYFQGNSAPDKSGLPSDRFSAERTGGSVSTLTIQRTQQEDSAVYLCASSLAAVDEKLFFGSGTQLSVL.

This clonotype showed up many times. Mismatch with germline at one junction end may stem from a read error. J is TRBJ2-3 and V is TRBV2; TRBD1 is a possible D gene (5 bases). CDR3 length: 15 amino acids. Germline CDR1 reads SNHLY; CDR2 reads FYNNEI. Here the CDR3 reads CATSLTGRGADTQYF. The CDR3 coding sequence is TGTGCCACCAGTCTTACGGGTAGGGGTGCAGATACGCAGTATTTT.

This clonotype is termed medium-sized. V and J are TRBV7-2 and TRBJ2-7, with 8 bases that match TRBD1. With V trimmed by 3 bases and J by 3 bases, 4 bases remained unmatched. The CDR3 has 14 amino acids. Germline V gene lookup returns CDR1 SGHTA and CDR2 FQGNSA. The CDR3 DNA reads as TGTGCCAGCAGCTTGTTGGGGACAGGCTACGAGCAGTACTTC. Translating gives CASSLLGTGYEQYF.

The chain combines TRBV12-3 or TRBV12-4 with TRBJ1-2; 7 bases map to TRBD1. V lost 4 bases and J lost 8; bases outside the gene matches: 13. This CDR3 has 15 amino acids. CDR3 in DNA: TGTGCCAGCAGTTCCGGTGGCCAGGGGGGCTTCGGCTACACCTTC. Protein: CASSSGGQGGFGYTF.

The chain links TRBV4-2 to TRBJ2-7, with 9 bases matching TRBD2. Per germline, CDR1 LGHNA and CDR2 YNFKEQ. This CDR3 region has 17 residues. Losses at the gene ends were 4 bases for V and 2 bases for J; bases not matched to a gene: 12. The CDR3 DNA is TGTGCCAGCAGCCGCGGGGGGGGGGTAGCCCGCCCCTACGAGCAGTACTTC. This sequence encodes CASSRGGGVARPYEQYF.

By share, this clonotype ranks as medium-sized. The rearrangement links TRBV10-3 to TRBJ2-7, with 8 bases that match TRBD2. The junction had 4 bases not matched to a gene; V was cut back by 11 bases and J by 4 bases. The CDR3 loop spans 11 amino acids. Germline V gives CDR1 ENHRY, CDR2 SYGVKD. The CDR3 spells CAVTGGYEQYF. The CDR3 DNA reads TGTGCCGTCACGGGGGGGTACGAGCAGTACTTC.

The genes are TRBV7-3 and TRBJ2-3, with D tentatively TRBD1 (5 bases). Germline-derived CDR1 and CDR2 are SGHTA and FQGTGA. V lost 5 bases, J lost 5 bases, and 5 bases lay in between. The CDR3 runs to 11 residues. CDR3 bases: TGTGCCAGCAGCCAGGGAGATACGCAGTATTTT. Translating gives CASSQGDTQYF.

Judged by abundance, this clonotype is medium-sized. The chain joins TRBV28 to TRBJ2-3; weak D call: TRBD2 (6 bases). Germline V CDR1 and CDR2: MDHEN, SYDVKM. Trimming shortened V by 3 bases and J by 4 bases, and 20 bases separated the two germline ends. The CDR3 runs 17 residues. CDR3 amino acids: CASSFTIWAGRADTQYF. In nucleotides, the CDR3 is TGTGCCAGCAGTTTTACGATTTGGGCGGGGAGAGCAGATACGCAGTATTTT.

At least ten counts were recorded for this clonotype. The chain has TRBV7-6 and TRBJ1-5, with D possibly matching TRBD1 (6 bases). With 4 bases removed from V and 6 bases from J, the gap between germline ends came to 16 bases. This CDR3 is 15 amino acids long. Germline values: CDR1 SGHVS, CDR2 FNYEAQ. The CDR3 here is CASSSLAGVIQPQHF. The CDR3 coding sequence is TGTGCCAGCAGCTCGCTAGCAGGGGTAATTCAGCCCCAGCATTTT.